The TCR beta chain described here comes from a study of blood T cell repertoires in COVID-19. This study enrolled people aged roughly 18 to 90 from approximately 25 US geographic areas. Assignment of participants to cohorts was predicated upon participant-reported clinical history. The study recruited exposed participants who had met a COVID-19 case within 2 weeks before entry. Original data processing: Reference gene primer amplification gave nucleated cell count estimates. Only in-frame clones appear in the TCRdb table, and some are missing; sequencing was by immunoSEQ multiplex PCR. The DNA was the basis for D and trimming; V, J and clone size are from that table. Here the sample spans 250,000 to 350,000 clones, over 85% being singletons. The CDR3 is made up of 18 amino acids. With V trimmed by 1 base and J by 6 bases, 15 bases remained unmatched. CDR1 and CDR2 (germline): SEHNR, FQNEAQ (reference sequence).

The material sequenced was PBMCs or T cells enriched from blood (not recorded which). The sequence came from a woman aged 45 to 65 who had been exposed to COVID-19. The chain combines TRBV7-9 with TRBJ1-5; TRBD1 agrees at 7 bases. For the CDR3, the DNA is TGTGCCAGCAGCTTAGAGGGGGGTGTGACAGGGAAGGGTCAGCCCCAGCATTTT. It encodes CASSLEGGVTGKGQPQHF.